This is a list of T cell receptor beta chains from one sample in a study of OX40 agonist ivuxolimab in advanced cancers. Sequencing used immunoSEQ multiplex PCR; TCRdb keeps in-frame clones, though not all of them. The sample has about 22,000 clones; approximately 88% are singletons. The sequencing used CD4+ or CD8+ T cells sorted from blood, collected in a trial of the OX40 agonist ivuxolimab. These receptors were collected from an adult with an advanced solid tumor such as melanoma, head and neck, liver or kidney cancer. The CDR3 runs from the conserved cysteine through the conserved F or W. D genes are given only for firm matches. Size values are once, few and many counts, or a class for expanded clones, and some rows have none.

>TRBD1|15|TRBV7-9|TRBJ1-2|NA
TGTGCCAGCAGCTTAACGGGACAGGGGGCATATGGCTACACCTTC
CASSLTGQGAYGYTF
>TRBD1|15|TRBV9|TRBJ1-2|NA
TGTGCCAGCAGCGTGGCCGGGACAGGGAACTATGGCTACACCTTC
CASSVAGTGNYGYTF
>NA|12|TRBV11-1|TRBJ2-5|NA
TGTGCCAGCAGCCTAGGGGATGAGACCCAGTACTTC
CASSLGDETQYF
>NA|11|TRBV13|TRBJ2-7|NA
TGTGCCAGCAGCCTTACCTACGAGCAGTACTTC
CASSLTYEQYF
>NA|13|TRBV25-1|TRBJ2-7|few
TGTGCCAGCAGTGTTAGACAGACGAGCGAGCAGTACTTC
CASSVRQTSEQYF
>NA|16|TRBV7-2|TRBJ1-6|NA
TGTGCCAGCAGCGGGCGTGGGGGCTCCTATAATTCACCCCTCCACTTT
CASSGRGGSYNSPLHF
>NA|10|TRBV19|TRBJ2-2|NA
TGTGCCCCGCCCCCCGGGGAGCTGTTTTTT
CAPPPGELFF
>NA|14|TRBV7-8|TRBJ2-7|once
TGTGCCAGCAGCGAAATCGGACAAACCTACGAGCAGTACTTC
CASSEIGQTYEQYF
>TRBD1|14|TRBV25-1|TRBJ2-3|NA
TGTGCCAGCAACCGGGACAGGTTCGCAGATACGCAGTATTTT
CASNRDRFADTQYF
>NA|14|TRBV4-1|TRBJ2-7|few
TGCGCCAGCAGCCGTCCCGGGACTGTACGTGAGCAGTACTTC
CASSRPGTVREQYF
>NA|15|TRBV29-1|TRBJ2-3|NA
TGCAGCGTTGAAGATCAGGAGGTAAACACAGATACGCAGTATTTT
CSVEDQEVNTDTQYF
>TRBD1|16|TRBV27|TRBJ2-7|NA
TGTGCCAGCAGTTTAATCTCGGGACAGGGGGCCTACGAGCAGTACTTC
CASSLISGQGAYEQYF
>TRBD2|15|TRBV18|TRBJ2-7|NA
TGTGCCAGCTCACCACGCGGGAGCGAGTCCTACGAGCAGTACTTC
CASSPRGSESYEQYF